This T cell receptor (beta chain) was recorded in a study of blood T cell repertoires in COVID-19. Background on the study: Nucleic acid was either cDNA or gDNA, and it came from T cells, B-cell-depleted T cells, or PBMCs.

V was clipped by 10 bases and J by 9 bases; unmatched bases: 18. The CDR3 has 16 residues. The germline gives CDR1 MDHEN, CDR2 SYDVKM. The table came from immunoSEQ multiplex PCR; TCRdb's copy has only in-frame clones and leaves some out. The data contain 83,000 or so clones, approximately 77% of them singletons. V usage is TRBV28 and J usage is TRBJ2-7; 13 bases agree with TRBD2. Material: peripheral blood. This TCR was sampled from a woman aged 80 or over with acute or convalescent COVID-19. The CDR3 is CATYGLAGAGTYAQYF. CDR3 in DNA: TGTGCCACCTACGGACTAGCGGGAGCAGGCACGTATGCGCAGTACTTC.